The following is a T cell receptor (beta chain) sequence with its context. Its specificity is unknown. This sample is drawn from a study of cytomegalovirus exposure and HLA in healthy donors. Study-wide findings and caveats: The classifier was said to identify cytomegalovirus status with high specificity and sensitivity. Later genetic work tied a missense DCLRE1C variant to beta-chain V and J trimming.

Trimming took 0 bases from V and 2 from J, leaving 14 bases between them. Germline V CDR1 and CDR2: SGHRS, YFSETQ. The CDR3 consists of 16 residues. A multiplex PCR was run with 60 Vbeta primers and 13 Jbeta primers. Here immunoSEQ multiplex PCR was the method, and the copy in TCRdb shows in-frame clones only, minus some. The profile shows 97,000 or so clones, more than 60% of them singletons. V usage is TRBV5-1 and J usage is TRBJ2-5; D unresolved. This clonotype was obtained from a man aged 50 to 60 in good health and CMV-seronegative. Sequencing was carried out using PBMCs. The CDR3 nucleotides read TGCGCCAGCAGCTTGGTGGCCCGAATCGTACAAGAGACCCAGTACTTC. This sequence encodes CASSLVARIVQETQYF.